This TCR beta chain was retrieved from a study of Ad26.COV2.S vaccination and SARS-CoV-2 variants. Study context: Ad26.COV2.S, an intramuscular injection, was given once or twice 56 days apart. General study results and limits: Vaccine and placebo recipients had similar non-spike TCR breadth. The breadth of spike-specific CD8+ and CD4+ T cell responses after vaccination was reportedly substantial.

Stated treatment: around 19 received Ad26.COV2.S at low or high dose, single or two shots; about 5 received placebo; per-sample allocation not given. Sample collection was performed on day 63 after the first vaccine or placebo injection. It was Wuhan-strain SARS-CoV-2 spike that the Ad26 vaccine vector expressed. Sequenced by immunoSEQ multiplex PCR; TCRdb stores in-frame clones only, minus some. Among more than 300,000 clones listed, around 90% were seen once. Germline loops: CDR1 MNHEY, CDR2 SMNVEV (reference sequence). This CDR3 has 15 amino acids. Trimming stripped 0 bases from V and 3 bases from J, with 11 bases between. This clone was counted between two and nine times. Antigen: not known.

This chain connects TRBV27 to TRBJ1-2; no definite D call. The receptor's source is a person between 18 and 59 years old who received the Ad26.COV2.S COVID-19 vaccine or a placebo. Sample: peripheral blood, taken in a trial of Ad26.COV2.S vaccine versus placebo. CDR3 bases: TGTGCCAGCAGTTTATCGATGGGCGGACACTATGGCTACACCTTC. This translates into CASSLSMGGHYGYTF.